Each of the 18 T cell receptor beta chains below was sequenced from the same sample in a study of patients and donors after allogeneic stem cell transplantation (dated by TCRdb to 2020 to 2021). The method was RT-PCR. Instrument used: NextSeq 550. TCRdb applied fastp at Q25 and MiXCR to the public reads, then kept only in-frame beta chains. Identical CDR3 proteins give one entry, which carries the most common genes and DNA. This sample holds 920,000 or so distinct CDR3 sequences; about a sixth were observed only once. 6% of the sample is held by the ten biggest clonotypes. Sequences were obtained from blood, either unsorted or a sorted T cell fraction (not recorded which). The receptors derive from a human donor who was either an allogeneic HSCT recipient or a stem cell or donor lymphocyte infusion donor (not recorded which). It is not recorded whose cells these are; they may come from a transplant donor.

This chain uses TRBV5-6 with TRBJ2-1; the D gene could be TRBD1 or TRBD2 (5 bases each). V was trimmed by 2 bases and J by 3 bases, leaving 12 bases between them. Germline CDR1 reads SGHDT; CDR2 reads YYEEEE. This CDR3 region has 15 residues. Here the CDR3 DNA reads TGTGCCAGCAGCTTCCAGGGACCCCTCTACAATGAGCAGTTCTTC. This codes for CASSFQGPLYNEQFF.

This clonotype occurred many times. The chain carries TRBV11-2 and TRBJ1-6, with D perhaps matching TRBD1 (5 bases). CDR3 length: 19 amino acids. Germline CDR1 reads SGHAT; CDR2 reads FQNNGV. Trimming shortened V by 2 bases and J by 2 bases, and 19 bases separated the two germline ends. The CDR3 sequence: CASSLKATVEGTYNSPLHF. The CDR3 DNA reads TGTGCCAGCAGCTTAAAAGCCACCGTAGAGGGGACCTATAATTCACCCCTCCACTTT.

V is TRBV9 and J is TRBJ1-1; TRBD1 might be the D (5 bases). The CDR3 covers 16 residues. Trimming stripped 0 bases from V and 2 bases from J, with 14 bases between. Germline CDR1 reads SGDLS; CDR2 reads YYNGEE. The CDR3 is CASSVDARGDNTEAFF. CDR3 coding DNA: TGTGCCAGCAGCGTAGATGCTCGGGGCGACAACACTGAAGCTTTCTTT.

The rearrangement links TRBV7-9 to TRBJ2-7; the D gene is possibly TRBD1 (5 bases). CDR1 is SEHNR, CDR2 FQNEAQ, per germline (reference sequence). CDR3 length: 14 amino acids. Trimming left V 5 bases short and J 0 bases short, with 11 bases between. The CDR3 nucleotides read TGTGCCAGCAGCCCGGCCAGGGCCTCCTACGAGCAGTACTTC. This translates into CASSPARASYEQYF.

The J gene is TRBJ1-6, the V gene TRBV6-1; maybe TRBD1 (6 bases). CDR1 MNHNS and CDR2 SASEGT come from the germline V gene. CDR3 length equals 17 residues. The germline V and J ends were trimmed by 7 bases and 5 bases, with 21 bases remaining between them. In DNA, the CDR3 is TGTGCCAGCACCCTGAATGGGCAGGGGAGGAATAATTCACCCCTCCACTTT. Translation gives CASTLNGQGRNNSPLHF.

Many counts were recorded for this clonotype. This chain connects TRBV21-1 to TRBJ2-2. TRBV21-1 is annotated as a pseudogene. This CDR3 region has 19 residues. The CDR3 loop is CASSKAEYWFGVNTGELFF. The CDR3, as DNA: TGTGCCAGCAGCAAAGCCGAATATTGGTTCGGGGTAAACACCGGGGAGCTGTTTTTT.

V is TRBV5-1 and J is TRBJ2-3; 11 nucleotides align to TRBD2. V dropped 4 bases and J dropped 0; count of bases not matched to a gene: 7. From germline, CDR1 is SGHRS and CDR2 YFSETQ. The CDR3 runs to 17 residues. Written as DNA, the CDR3 is TGCGCCAGCAGCCCCATCAGACTAGCGGGGAGCACAGATACGCAGTATTTT. This encodes CASSPIRLAGSTDTQYF.

The chain recombines TRBV6-1 with TRBJ2-1; 8 positions agree with TRBD2. The CDR3 is 16 residues long. Germline V gene lookup returns CDR1 MNHNS and CDR2 SASEGT. The ends lost 5 bases at V and 1 base at J; junction bases unmatched: 7. CDR3 region: CASSTPSGGSYNEQFF. The CDR3 coding sequence is TGTGCCAGCAGTACCCCCAGCGGGGGATCCTACAATGAGCAGTTCTTC.

The genes are TRBV28 and TRBJ2-1; 10 nucleotides agree with TRBD2. After removal of 2 bases from V and 5 bases from J, the junction contained 6 bases not matched to a gene. CDR1 is MDHEN, CDR2 SYDVKM, per germline. The CDR3 runs to 16 residues. The CDR3 spells CASSLRGLALHNEQFF. The CDR3 DNA is TGTGCCAGCAGTTTAAGGGGACTAGCGCTACACAATGAGCAGTTCTTC.

V and J are TRBV20-1 and TRBJ2-1; D is undetermined. Germline CDR1 is DFQATT and CDR2 is SNEGSKA (reference sequence). The CDR3 has 14 amino acids. Trimming stripped 8 bases from V and 3 bases from J, with 17 bases between. CDR3: CSLPARESYNEQFF. Here the CDR3 DNA reads TGCAGTCTTCCGGCTCGAGAGAGCTACAATGAGCAGTTCTTC.

This chain uses TRBV5-1 with TRBJ2-5, with D unresolved. Trimming took off 4 bases at V and 0 bases at J, with 19 bases between the two ends. The CDR3 extends over 17 amino acids. Germline lookup yields CDR1 SGHRS and CDR2 YFSETQ. The CDR3 region is CASSPDIGKYYQETQYF. CDR3 DNA sequence: TGCGCCAGCAGCCCAGACATCGGAAAATACTACCAAGAGACCCAGTACTTC.

This clonotype was counted many times. The rearrangement links TRBV10-3 to TRBJ1-2; the D gene is possibly TRBD1 (6 bases). The ends were cut back, 2 bases at V and 1 base at J, with 11 bases in the middle. This CDR3 has 15 residues. Germline V gives CDR1 ENHRY, CDR2 SYGVKD. The CDR3 spells CAISEDRTVNYGYTF. The CDR3 DNA sequence: TGTGCCATCAGTGAGGATCGGACAGTTAACTATGGCTACACCTTC.

This clonotype was observed a single time. The gene calls are TRBV2 and TRBJ2-2; D is perhaps TRBD1 or TRBD2 (5 bases each). The CDR3 is 15 amino acids. Deletions cut 1 base from V and 6 bases from J, with 12 bases between. Germline assignment: CDR1 SNHLY and CDR2 FYNNEI. The CDR3 is CASSEEGARAGELFF. The CDR3 nucleotides are TGTGCCAGCAGTGAAGAAGGGGCGCGGGCCGGGGAGCTGTTTTTT.

This clonotype was recorded a few times. The J gene is TRBJ1-2, the V gene TRBV6-5, with D perhaps matching TRBD1 (6 bases). The CDR3 spans 15 residues. The germline gives CDR1 MNHEY, CDR2 SVGAGI. V lost 2 bases and J 4 bases, leaving 14 bases between the germline ends. The CDR3 protein is CASSYTNRDIYGYTF. DNA of the CDR3: TGTGCCAGCAGTTACACAAACCGGGACATCTATGGCTACACCTTC.

In this sample, this clonotype turned up a few times. Sequence at one end of the junction differs from germline and may be a read error. J is TRBJ1-5 and V is TRBV24-1, with D perhaps TRBD1 (5 bases). The germline V gene has CDR1 KGHDR and CDR2 SFDVKD. The CDR3 is 15 amino acids. The CDR3 loop is CATSDLTGPNQPQQF. The CDR3 nucleotides are TGTGCCACCAGTGACCTCACGGGACCAAATCAGCCCCAGCAATTT.

This clonotype was seen more than once but under ten times. The chain joins TRBV20-1 to TRBJ2-7; the match to TRBD1 covers 10 bases. This CDR3 comprises 12 residues. J gave up 6 bases and V 5 bases, and 4 bases lay outside the gene matches. In germline, CDR1 is DFQATT, CDR2 SNEGSKA (reference sequence). CDR3 in DNA: TGCAGTGCTGAAGACAGGGGGCTCGAGCAGTACTTC. Encoded protein: CSAEDRGLEQYF.

The chain links TRBV7-2 to TRBJ2-5; 7 bases map to TRBD2. The length of the CDR3 is 13 residues. Trimming took 4 bases from V and 9 from J; bases not matched to a gene: 8. Germline-derived CDR1 and CDR2 are SGHTA and FQGNSA. The CDR3 region has the DNA TGTGCCAGCAGCTCCGGGGGGACCCCCCCCCAGTACTTC. It yields the protein CASSSGGTPPQYF.

This chain connects TRBV27 to TRBJ2-1, with 9 bases identical to TRBD2. The CDR3 length is 16 residues. CDR1 and CDR2 (germline): MNHEY, SMNVEV (reference sequence). Trimming at V came to 8 bases and at J to 9 bases, leaving 17 bases not matched to a gene. The CDR3 nucleotides are TGTGCCAGCCACCCTAGAGGCGGGAGGGCCCGGAGTGAGCAGTTCTTC. This translates into CASHPRGGRARSEQFF.